Shown below are 28 T cell receptor beta chains from a single sample sequenced in a study of long-term antiretroviral therapy in people with HIV. Survey-level resolution applied to immunoSEQ assay v3.0. TCRdb keeps only in-frame clones here, not all; method: immunoSEQ multiplex PCR. The sample yields about 12,000 clones, 60% to 85% seen once. The sample was unsorted PBMCs, taken 0.8 years before starting antiretroviral therapy. The receptors stem from a woman aged 40 to 50 with HIV.

The chain is built from TRBV28 and TRBJ1-5, with D perhaps matching TRBD1 (5 bases). CDR1 MDHEN and CDR2 SYDVKM come from the germline V gene. The CDR3 loop spans 14 amino acids. Trimming pared 6 bases from V and 1 base from J, leaving 10 bases between. CDR3 amino acids: CASRSGGSNQPQHF. The DNA of the CDR3 is TGTGCCAGCAGGTCCGGGGGGAGCAATCAGCCCCAGCATTTT.

This clone was observed a single time. This chain joins TRBV7-3 and TRBJ2-1, with 10 positions matching TRBD2. This CDR3 is 15 amino acids long. CDR1 is SGHTA and CDR2 is FQGTGA in the germline V gene. The junction had 8 bases not matched to a gene; V was cut back by 7 bases and J by 5 bases. DNA for the CDR3: TGTGCCAGCAATTCTCTAGCGGGAGTTGACAATGAGCAGTTCTTC. Translated, it gives CASNSLAGVDNEQFF.

This clone was observed a few times. This chain joins TRBV6-5 and TRBJ1-2; tentatively, D is TRBD1 (5 bases). Germline V CDR1 and CDR2: MNHEY, SVGAGI. Trimming pared 5 bases from V and 5 bases from J, leaving 12 bases between. The CDR3 totals 13 residues. The chain's CDR3 is CASSAGTEYGYTF. The CDR3 DNA sequence: TGTGCCAGCAGTGCCGGGACTGAATATGGCTACACCTTC.

The chain employs TRBV7-9 and TRBJ1-1; D gene unclear. The CDR3 is 12 amino acids. V was trimmed by 1 base and J by 5 bases, leaving 5 bases between them. CDR1 and CDR2 (germline): SEHNR, FQNEAQ (reference sequence). The CDR3 DNA follows: TGTGCCAGCAGCTTAGGCGAAACTGAAGCTTTCTTT. Encoded protein: CASSLGETEAFF.

In its sample, this clone was seen once. The V and J genes are TRBV6-5 and TRBJ1-2, with 7 positions matching TRBD1. V lost 0 bases, J lost 8 bases, and 6 bases stayed unmatched. The length of the CDR3 is 14 residues. Germline loops: CDR1 MNHEY, CDR2 SVGAGI. CDR3 amino acids: CASSYSQGGYGYTF. In DNA form, the CDR3 reads TGTGCCAGCAGTTACTCACAAGGGGGCTACGGCTACACCTTC.

This clone was counted a few times. V usage is TRBV2 and J usage is TRBJ2-7, with D tentatively TRBD1 (6 bases). V was shortened by 1 base and J by 4 bases, with 11 bases between the two germline ends. This CDR3 has 14 amino acids. Looked up from germline, CDR1 is SNHLY and CDR2 is FYNNEI. CDR3 nucleotides: TGTGCCAGCAGTGAAGGGGACATTACTTACGAGCAGTACTTC. Translating it yields CASSEGDITYEQYF. Full variable domain (missing parts from reference TRBV2 and TRBJ2-7): EPEVTQTPSHQVTQMGQEVILRCVPISNHLYFYWYRQILGQKVEFLVSFYNNEISEKSEIFDDQFSVERPDGSNFTLKIRSTKLEDSAMYFCASSEGDITYEQYFGPGTRLTVT.

The sample holds a few counts of this clone. The V call is TRBV9, the J call TRBJ1-5; TRBD1 matches 7 bases. Per germline, CDR1 SGDLS and CDR2 YYNGEE. The CDR3 is 14 residues long. V gave up 3 bases and J gave up 5 bases; unmatched junction bases: 5. The CDR3 DNA is TGTGCCAGCAGCGGAGGGACAGAACATCAGCCCCAGCATTTT. It is translated as CASSGGTEHQPQHF.

The table lists this clone with a count of one. This sequence joins TRBV29-1 and TRBJ1-5; TRBD1 agrees at 7 bases. Germline values: CDR1 SQVTM, CDR2 ANQGSEA. Trimming took 4 bases from V and 1 from J; bases not matched to a gene: 4. CDR3 length equals 14 residues. DNA of the CDR3: TGCAGCGTTGGCGAGACAGGGAGCAATCAGCCCCAGCATTTT. Protein sequence: CSVGETGSNQPQHF.

The chain links TRBV14 to TRBJ2-2; 12 bases are a match to TRBD2. The CDR3 sequence is 16 residues long. J gave up 6 bases and V 1 base, and 3 bases lay outside the gene matches. Looked up from germline, CDR1 is SGHDN and CDR2 is FVKESK. CDR3 DNA sequence: TGTGCCAGCAGCCAAGGACTAGCGGGAGCTCCCGGGGAGCTGTTTTTT. Amino acids: CASSQGLAGAPGELFF.

The rearrangement uses TRBV7-9 and TRBJ1-2; the D gene is possibly TRBD1 (5 bases). The CDR3 contains 15 residues. Germline V gives CDR1 SEHNR, CDR2 FQNEAQ (reference sequence). Trimming pared 4 bases from V and 8 bases from J, leaving 20 bases between. CDR3 DNA sequence: TGTGCCAGCAGCTCATCGGGGCAGGGAGGTTACGGCTACACCTTC. Its protein is CASSSSGQGGYGYTF.

V and J are TRBV28 and TRBJ2-7, with 8 positions matching TRBD2. The V gene's germline CDR1 is MDHEN and CDR2 SYDVKM. V trimming: 8 bases; J trimming: 3 bases; junction bases outside the gene matches: 6. The CDR3 sequence is 13 residues long. CDR3 DNA: TGTGCCAGCCAAGCGGGAGCCTTCTACGAGCAGTACTTC. Translation: CASQAGAFYEQYF.

The chain employs TRBV5-5 and TRBJ1-2; 7 bases match TRBD1. J lost 0 bases, V lost 1 base, and 0 bases had no gene match. Germline V gives CDR1 SGHKS, CDR2 YYEKEE (reference sequence). The CDR3 sequence is 14 residues long. CDR3 nucleotide sequence: TGTGCCAGCAGCTTGACAGGGGCTAACTATGGCTACACCTTC. Its translation: CASSLTGANYGYTF.

This chain links TRBV2 with TRBJ1-2, with D unresolved. This CDR3 spans 12 amino acids. V shed 8 bases and J shed 8 bases, with 15 bases lying between them. Germline-derived CDR1 and CDR2 are SNHLY and FYNNEI. The CDR3 sequence: CASEANSRGYTF. CDR3 coding DNA: TGTGCCAGCGAAGCTAACTCCAGAGGCTACACCTTC.

This clone has more than one count but fewer than ten. This rearrangement joins TRBV19 to TRBJ2-7, with a possible D match to TRBD2 (5 bases). This CDR3 is 15 amino acids long. The V end lost 4 bases, the J end lost 1 base, and 14 bases lay between the germline ends. Germline loops: CDR1 LNHDA, CDR2 SQIVND (reference sequence). The CDR3 DNA follows: TGTGCCAGTAGTAGGATTAGCGTCTCATCCTACGAGCAGTACTTC. Protein sequence: CASSRISVSSYEQYF.

The genes are TRBV7-2 and TRBJ2-5; TRBD2 aligns across 8 bases. Germline CDR1 and CDR2: SGHTA and FQGNSA. The CDR3 is made up of 17 amino acids. V lost 2 bases and J lost 5; bases outside the gene matches: 13. As DNA, the CDR3 is TGTGCCAGCAGCTTACGAGCGGGAGTCTCTTTGGGGGAGACCCAGTACTTC. It specifies CASSLRAGVSLGETQYF.

V and J are TRBV1 and TRBJ2-1. TRBV1 is designated a pseudogene. CDR3 length: 13 residues. The CDR3 coding sequence is TGCACCAGCAGCCAAGATTTTTACAATGAGCAGTTCTTC. Protein product: CTSSQDFYNEQFF.

The rearrangement uses TRBV19 and TRBJ1-1; D is possibly TRBD1 (5 bases). The CDR3 has 13 residues. V was shortened by 7 bases and J by 5 bases, with 14 bases between the two germline ends. Germline V gene sequence: CDR1 LNHDA, CDR2 SQIVND (reference sequence). The CDR3 nucleotides read TGTGCCAGTACGCAGGGCCGGATGACTGAAGCTTTCTTT. The encoded protein is CASTQGRMTEAFF.

The V call is TRBV7-2, the J call TRBJ2-4; no firm D call. V lost 2 bases and J 5 bases, leaving 13 bases between the germline ends. The CDR3 extends over 15 amino acids. Germline V gene sequence: CDR1 SGHTA, CDR2 FQGNSA. The CDR3 DNA sequence: TGTGCCAGCAGCTTACAAGTGACGCAACAAAACATTCAGTACTTC. Translation: CASSLQVTQQNIQYF.

The sample holds one count of this clone. The chain employs TRBV4-1 and TRBJ2-5; TRBD2 agrees at 11 bases. This CDR3 spans 16 amino acids. The V segment lost 4 bases and the J segment 3 bases; nucleotides outside the gene matches: 7. Per the germline V gene, CDR1 is MGHRA and CDR2 is YSYEKL. CDR3 sequence: CASSPLAGGWEETQYF. Written as DNA, the CDR3 is TGCGCCAGCAGCCCTCTAGCGGGAGGCTGGGAAGAGACCCAGTACTTC.

The chain uses TRBV5-1 and TRBJ2-2; 9 bases fit TRBD1. Germline V gene lookup returns CDR1 SGHRS and CDR2 YFSETQ. Losses at the gene ends were 3 bases for V and 5 bases for J; bases not matched to a gene: 5. This CDR3 is built from 15 residues. As DNA, the CDR3 is TGCGCCAGCAGCTGGGACAGGGACGGTACCGGGGAGCTGTTTTTT. This gives the protein CASSWDRDGTGELFF.

The CDR3, as DNA: TGCGCCAGCAGCCAAGGGACAGGTCTCGAGACCCAGTACTTC. As protein: CASSQGTGLETQYF. The rearrangement links TRBV4-1 to TRBJ2-5, with 7 bases lining up with TRBD1. V shed 1 base, J shed 5 bases, and the junction held 4 bases outside the gene matches. CDR1 MGHRA and CDR2 YSYEKL come from the germline V gene. The length of the CDR3 is 14 residues.

The J gene is TRBJ2-3, the V gene TRBV2; the D is unclear. The CDR3 consists of 12 residues. Germline V gives CDR1 SNHLY, CDR2 FYNNEI. V gave up 7 bases and J gave up 3 bases, with 8 bases separating them. In DNA form, the CDR3 reads TGTGCCAGCAAAGTCGGAACAGATACGCAGTATTTT. It specifies CASKVGTDTQYF.

The chain employs TRBV4-2 and TRBJ2-3; D perhaps matches TRBD1 (6 bases). V was clipped by 4 bases and J by 1 base, with 12 bases between them. CDR1 LGHNA and CDR2 YNFKEQ come from the germline V gene. The CDR3 consists of 15 residues. CDR3 loop: CASSPPGAGTDTQYF. The CDR3, as DNA: TGTGCCAGCAGCCCCCCAGGGGCGGGCACAGATACGCAGTATTTT.

V usage is TRBV5-5 and J usage is TRBJ2-7; D gene uncertain. The V end lost 0 bases, the J end lost 0 bases, and 4 bases lay between the germline ends. CDR1 and CDR2 from the germline V gene are SGHKS and YYEKEE (reference sequence). The CDR3 loop spans 13 amino acids. This chain's CDR3 is CASSLDNSYEQYF. Here the CDR3 DNA reads TGTGCCAGCAGCTTGGACAACTCCTACGAGCAGTACTTC.

The chain links TRBV4-1 to TRBJ2-2; D tentatively reads TRBD1 or TRBD2 (5 bases each). Germline V gives CDR1 MGHRA, CDR2 YSYEKL. V shed 1 base and J shed 6 bases, with 9 bases lying between them. The CDR3 covers 14 residues. CDR3 bases: TGCGCCAGCAGCCAAGTTCCGGGACCCGGGGAGCTGTTTTTT. This gives the protein CASSQVPGPGELFF.

This chain joins TRBV5-1 and TRBJ2-5, with D possibly being TRBD2 (6 bases). CDR1 and CDR2 (germline): SGHRS, YFSETQ. The CDR3 covers 15 residues. With 2 bases removed from V and 3 bases from J, the gap between germline ends came to 14 bases. CDR3: CASSFLAVKKETQYF. The CDR3 coding sequence is TGCGCCAGCAGCTTCTTAGCGGTCAAGAAAGAGACCCAGTACTTC.

This chain links TRBV12-5 with TRBJ2-6; no reliable D call. From germline, CDR1 is LGHNT and CDR2 FRNRAP. The CDR3 runs 13 residues. V lost 4 bases to trimming and J lost 3 bases, with 4 bases between them. Here the CDR3 DNA reads TGTGCTAGTGGTTCAGGTGGGGCCAACGTCCTGACTTTC. It specifies CASGSGGANVLTF.

The chain is built from TRBV5-1 and TRBJ2-7; 13 nucleotides line up with TRBD2. Germline V CDR1 and CDR2: SGHRS, YFSETQ. V was clipped by 2 bases and J by 6 bases; unmatched bases: 5. The CDR3 length is 15 residues. The CDR3 bases are TGCGCCAGCAGCTTACAGACTAGCGGGAGGTCCGAGCAGTACTTC. Its translation: CASSLQTSGRSEQYF.